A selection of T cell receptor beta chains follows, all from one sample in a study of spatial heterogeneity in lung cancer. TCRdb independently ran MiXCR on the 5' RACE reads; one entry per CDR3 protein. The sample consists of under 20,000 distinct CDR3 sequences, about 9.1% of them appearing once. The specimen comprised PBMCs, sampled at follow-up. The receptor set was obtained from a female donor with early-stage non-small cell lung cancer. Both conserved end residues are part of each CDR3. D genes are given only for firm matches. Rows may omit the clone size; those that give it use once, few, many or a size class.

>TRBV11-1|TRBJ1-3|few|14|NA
TGTGCCAGCAGCTTAAGGAGTCCTGGAAACACCATATATTTT
CASSLRSPGNTIYF
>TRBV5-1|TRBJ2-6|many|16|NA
TGCGCCAGCAGCTTACTTCAGGGATCTGGGGCCAACGTCCTGACTTTC
CASSLLQGSGANVLTF
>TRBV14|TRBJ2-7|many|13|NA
TGTGCCAGCGGGGGAAATTTTCGCTACGAGCAGTACTTC
CASGGNFRYEQYF
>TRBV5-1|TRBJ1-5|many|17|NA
TGCGCCAGCAGCTTGTGGAACAGGGCCCACAGCAATCAGCCCCAGCATTTT
CASSLWNRAHSNQPQHF
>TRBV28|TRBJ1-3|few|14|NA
TGTGCCAGCAGGGTCGGACGTAGTGGAAACACCATATATTTT
CASRVGRSGNTIYF
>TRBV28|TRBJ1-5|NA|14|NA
TGTGCCAGCAGTTTACTTAATTGGAATCAGCCCCAGCATTTT
CASSLLNWNQPQHF
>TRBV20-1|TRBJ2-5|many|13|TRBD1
TGCAGTGCCACAGGGGGGTCCTCGGAGACCCAGTACTTC
CSATGGSSETQYF
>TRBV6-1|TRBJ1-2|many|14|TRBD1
TGTGCCAGCACCCCGGGACAGGGTGGCTATGGCTACACCTTC
CASTPGQGGYGYTF
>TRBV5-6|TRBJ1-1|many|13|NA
TGTGCCAGCAGCCCGGGACAGAACACTGAAGCTTTCTTT
CASSPGQNTEAFF
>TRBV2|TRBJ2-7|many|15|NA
TGTGCCAGCAGTGTTCGCGGGACCCCCGGCTACGAGCAGTACTTC
CASSVRGTPGYEQYF
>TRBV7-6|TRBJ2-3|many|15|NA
TGTGCCAGCAGCATAGCGCCTACTAGCACAGATACGCAGTATTTT
CASSIAPTSTDTQYF
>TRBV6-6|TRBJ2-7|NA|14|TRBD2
TGTGCCAGCAGCCCGGGACTAGCGGGGTACGAGCAGTACTTC
CASSPGLAGYEQYF
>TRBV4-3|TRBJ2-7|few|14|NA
TGCGCCAGCAGCCAGGACAGTCTCTCCTACGAGCAGTACTTC
CASSQDSLSYEQYF
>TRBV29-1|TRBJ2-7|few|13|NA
TGCAGCCTAGAGACACGGTTGTCCTACGAGCAGTACTTC
CSLETRLSYEQYF
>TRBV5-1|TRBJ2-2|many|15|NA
TGCGCCAGCAGCTTTGCAGGGGTGAACACCGGGGAGCTGTTTTTT
CASSFAGVNTGELFF
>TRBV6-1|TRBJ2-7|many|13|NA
TGTGCCAGCAGTGAACCAGGGGCCTACGAGCAGTACTTC
CASSEPGAYEQYF
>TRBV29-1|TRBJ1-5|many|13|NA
TGCAGCGTTGGAAGGGACCTGGGGCAGCCCCAGCATTTT
CSVGRDLGQPQHF
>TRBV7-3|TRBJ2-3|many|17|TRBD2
TGTGCCAGCAGCCTGGATGTAGCGGGGGTGGGCACAGATACGCAGTATTTT
CASSLDVAGVGTDTQYF
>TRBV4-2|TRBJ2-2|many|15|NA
TGTGCCAGCAGCCAAGGTAGAGCGAACACCGGGGAGCTGTTTTTT
CASSQGRANTGELFF
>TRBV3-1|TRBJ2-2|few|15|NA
TGTGCCAGCAGCCGGACCAGGCAGAACACCGGGGAGCTGTTTTTT
CASSRTRQNTGELFF
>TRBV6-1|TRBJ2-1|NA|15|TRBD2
TGTGCCAGCAGTGACAGGGGACTAGCTATTCCTGAGCAGTTCTTC
CASSDRGLAIPEQFF
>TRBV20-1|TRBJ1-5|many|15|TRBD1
TGCAGTGCTGGGCGGACAGGGGCTGGCAATCAGCCCCAGCATTTT
CSAGRTGAGNQPQHF
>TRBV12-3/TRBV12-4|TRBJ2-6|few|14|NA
TGTGCTACCACGCCGTACTCTGGGGCCAACGTCCTGACTTTC
CATTPYSGANVLTF
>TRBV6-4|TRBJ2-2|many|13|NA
TGTGCCAGCAGCGGGAGTGACACCGGGGAGCTGTTTTTT
CASSGSDTGELFF
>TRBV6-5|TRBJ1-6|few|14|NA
TGTGCCAGCACCCTGGGCCGGCATAATTCACCCCTCCACTTT
CASTLGRHNSPLHF
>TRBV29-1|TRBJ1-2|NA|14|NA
TGCAGCTTGGCTGATCCTGGAGTCAACTATGGCTACACCTTC
CSLADPGVNYGYTF
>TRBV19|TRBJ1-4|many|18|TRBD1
TGTGCCAGTAGTATCCTGACAGGGGGAGGTCTAACTAATGAAAAACTGTTTTTT
CASSILTGGGLTNEKLFF
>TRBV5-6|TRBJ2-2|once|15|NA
TGTGCCAGCAGCTGGTTTGCGGTGAACACCGGGGAGCTGTTTTTT
CASSWFAVNTGELFF
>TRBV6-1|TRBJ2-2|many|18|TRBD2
TGTGCCAGCGGACCACAGGGTCTCCTAGCGGGAGGGACCGGGGAGCTGTTTTTT
CASGPQGLLAGGTGELFF
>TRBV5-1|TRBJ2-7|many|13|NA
TGCGCCAGCGCAAGGACTCCCACCTACGAGCAGTACTTC
CASARTPTYEQYF
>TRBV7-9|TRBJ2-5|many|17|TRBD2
TGTGCCAGCAGCTTAGCGAGTCACCTAGCGGGACAAGAGACCCAGTACTTC
CASSLASHLAGQETQYF
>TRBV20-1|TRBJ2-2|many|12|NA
TGCAGTGCCGCAAGCCCCACCGGGGAGCTGTTTTTT
CSAASPTGELFF
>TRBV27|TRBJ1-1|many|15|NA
TGTGCCAGCAGTTCCTTGGGGGAGCCGAACACTGAAGCTTTCTTT
CASSSLGEPNTEAFF
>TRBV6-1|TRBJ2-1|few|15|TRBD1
TGTGCCGTACTTCGGGAGGACAGGGGGCGTCCTGAGCAGTTCTTC
CAVLREDRGRPEQFF
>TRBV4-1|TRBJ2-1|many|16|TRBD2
TGCGCCAGCAGCCAAGTCCCCGGGACTACCTACAATGAGCAGTTCTTC
CASSQVPGTTYNEQFF
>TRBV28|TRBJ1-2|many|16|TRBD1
TGTGCCAGCAGTTTAGATGCGAGGCAGGACAGGGATGGCTACACCTTC
CASSLDARQDRDGYTF
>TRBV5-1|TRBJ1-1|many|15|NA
TGCGCCAGCAGCTTGCTATCCAATATGAACACTGAAGCTTTCTTT
CASSLLSNMNTEAFF
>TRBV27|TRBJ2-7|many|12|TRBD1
TGTGCCAGCAGGGACAGGGCCTATGAGCAGTACTTC
CASRDRAYEQYF
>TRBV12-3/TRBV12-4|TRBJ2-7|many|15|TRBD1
TGTGCCAGCAGTCGGGGACAGGGAAATTCCTACGAGCAGTACTTC
CASSRGQGNSYEQYF
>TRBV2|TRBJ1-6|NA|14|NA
TGTGCCAGCAGTGAAGAGCGGTTTTCGCCACCCCTCCACTTT
CASSEERFSPPLHF
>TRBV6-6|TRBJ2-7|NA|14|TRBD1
TGTGCCAGCAGAACCGGGACAGGGGTTTCCGAGCAGTACTTC
CASRTGTGVSEQYF
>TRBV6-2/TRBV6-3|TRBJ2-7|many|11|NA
TGTGCCAGCAGTGACGGTTTAGAGCAGTACTTC
CASSDGLEQYF
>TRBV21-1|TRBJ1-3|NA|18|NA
TGTGCCAGCAGCAAAAGGGAGACAGGAGGGATGGCTGGAAACACCATATATTTT
CASSKRETGGMAGNTIYF
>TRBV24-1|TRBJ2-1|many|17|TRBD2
TGTGCCACCAGTGATTTGGGACGGGAGGGCTCCTACAATGAGCAGTTCTTC
CATSDLGREGSYNEQFF
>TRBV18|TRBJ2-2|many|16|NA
TGTGCCAGCTCACCACCGTACGGGAGATCAACCGGGGAGCTGTTTTTT
CASSPPYGRSTGELFF
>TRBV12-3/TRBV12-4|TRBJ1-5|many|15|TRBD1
TGTGCCAGCAGTTTTAGGGACAGGGGCAATCAGCCCCAGCATTTT
CASSFRDRGNQPQHF
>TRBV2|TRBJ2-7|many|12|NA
TGTGCCAGCAGTGTCCAATCCTACGAGCAGTACTTC
CASSVQSYEQYF
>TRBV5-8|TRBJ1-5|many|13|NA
TGTGCCAGCAGCTTCGGGGAGGTGAAGCCCCAGCATTTT
CASSFGEVKPQHF
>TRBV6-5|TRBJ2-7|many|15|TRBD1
TGTGCCAGCAGTTACACCGGGACAGGGTTCTACGAGCAGTACTTC
CASSYTGTGFYEQYF
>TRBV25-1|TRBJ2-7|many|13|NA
TGTGCCAGCAGTGGGGGGCGGGGGCTCGAGCAGTACTTC
CASSGGRGLEQYF
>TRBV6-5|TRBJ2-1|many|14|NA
TGTGCCAGCAGTTTGGGATATTCCTACAATGAGCAGTTCTTC
CASSLGYSYNEQFF
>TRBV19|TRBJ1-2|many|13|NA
TGTGCCAGTAAGGATGGGGAGAACTATGGCTACACCTTC
CASKDGENYGYTF
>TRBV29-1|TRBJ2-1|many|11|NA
TGCAGCGTTGTCGGCTTCAATGAGCAGTTCTTC
CSVVGFNEQFF
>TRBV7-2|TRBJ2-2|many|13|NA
TGTGCCAGCAGCTTAGAAGGTTACGGGGAGCTGTTTTTT
CASSLEGYGELFF
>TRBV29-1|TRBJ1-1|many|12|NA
TGCAGCGTTATAACGGGGGGAACTGAAGCTTTCTTT
CSVITGGTEAFF
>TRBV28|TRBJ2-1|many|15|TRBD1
TGTGCCAGCAGCATCTGGGACAGGGGGAACAATGAGCAGTTCTTC
CASSIWDRGNNEQFF
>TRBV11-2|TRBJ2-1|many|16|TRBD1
TGTGCCAGCAGCCCGAGACAGGGGAGGTCCTACAATGAGCAGTTCTTC
CASSPRQGRSYNEQFF
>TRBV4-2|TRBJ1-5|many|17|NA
TGTGCCAGCAGCCAAGAGAGCACAGGAGTTAGCAATCAGCCCCAGCATTTT
CASSQESTGVSNQPQHF
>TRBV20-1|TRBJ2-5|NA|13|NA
TGCAGTGCGCGGGGACTGCCCCAAGAGACCCAGTACTTC
CSARGLPQETQYF
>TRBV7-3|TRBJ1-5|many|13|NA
TGTGCCAGCAGCTTAACCCCTAATCAGCCCCAGCATTTT
CASSLTPNQPQHF